This TCR beta chain originates from a study of blood T cell repertoires in COVID-19. CDR1 and CDR2 (germline): WSHSY, SAAADI. V gave up 6 bases and J gave up 6 bases, with 14 bases separating them. This CDR3 is built from 13 residues. As processed by the authors: Amplification with reference gene primers provided the estimates of nucleated cell counts. Sequencing was performed with immunoSEQ multiplex PCR; in TCRdb, only in-frame clones are kept and a portion is missing. V, J and clone size derive from that table, while D and trimming were established from the DNA sequence. This sample carries about 330,000 clones, around 90% of them seen once, and the ten largest clones take over 4.5%. The participants were between about 18 and 90 years old and came from 24 US areas.

The clonotype originates from a man between 25 and 39 years old who had recovered from COVID-19. The sequencing sample was made of PBMCs or T cells enriched from blood (not recorded which). The chain employs TRBV10-2 and TRBJ1-1, with D perhaps TRBD1 (6 bases). In DNA, the CDR3 is TGCGCCAGCAGATTAGGGGGGGTCGCTGAAGCTTTCTTT. Its protein is CASRLGGVAEAFF.